These 9 T cell receptor beta chains were sequenced from one sample in a study of T cell responses to AZD1222 COVID-19 vaccine. Clones were sequenced by immunoSEQ multiplex PCR, and TCRdb holds only the in-frame ones, with some missing. The data contain about 190,000 clones, approximately 94% of them singletons. Here the sequenced sample was peripheral blood, taken on day 0 of AZD1222 vaccination. The source is an adult in good health.

The chain employs TRBV28 and TRBJ2-4, with D unresolved. V gave up 5 bases and J gave up 13 bases, with 30 bases separating them. Germline V CDR1 and CDR2: MDHEN, SYDVKM. There are 17 residues in the CDR3. This CDR3 is CASSPSGPFVGTPQQYF. CDR3 coding DNA: TGTGCCAGCAGTCCCTCGGGTCCCTTTGTGGGTACCCCGCAACAGTACTTC.

The V call is TRBV13, the J call TRBJ2-7; TRBD1 aligns across 9 bases. Germline CDR1 and CDR2: PRHDT and FYEKMQ (reference sequence). V lost 5 bases and J lost 4; bases outside the gene matches: 6. The length of the CDR3 is 14 residues. The CDR3, as DNA: TGTGCCAGCAGCCCAGGACAGGGGAGGTACGAGCAGTACTTC. It encodes CASSPGQGRYEQYF.

V usage is TRBV5-1 and J usage is TRBJ1-3, with TRBD1 matching over 8 bases. From germline, CDR1 is SGHRS and CDR2 YFSETQ. Trimming removed 4 bases from V and 7 bases from J; junction bases left unmatched: 10. This CDR3 is 15 amino acids long. The CDR3 DNA reads as TGCGCCAGCAGCGTTCGACAGGGGTCGGGCAACACCATATATTTT. Its translation is CASSVRQGSGNTIYF. Drawing the rest from reference TRBV5-1 and TRBJ1-3, the complete variable domain is KAGVTQTPRYLIKTRGQQVTLSCSPISGHRSVSWYQQTPGQGLQFLFEYFSETQRNKGNFPGRFSGRQFSNSRSEMNVSTLELGDSALYLCASSVRQGSGNTIYFGEGSWLTVV.

This chain connects TRBV5-1 to TRBJ1-6; tentative D call: TRBD1 (5 bases). Trimming took 5 bases from V and 4 from J, leaving 16 bases between them. Germline V lookup: CDR1 SGHRS, CDR2 YFSETQ. CDR3 size: 16 residues. DNA of the CDR3: TGCGCCAGCAGGCCCGGGACTGGCGTGTATAATTCACCCCTCCACTTT. As protein: CASRPGTGVYNSPLHF.

The V gene is TRBV2, the J gene TRBJ1-5, with D possibly TRBD1 on 5 matching bases. Trimming removed 4 bases from V and 4 bases from J, with 8 bases in between. The germline gives CDR1 SNHLY, CDR2 FYNNEI. The CDR3 loop spans 13 amino acids. The DNA for the CDR3 is TGTGCCAGCAGTGGGGCAGGGAATCAGCCCCAGCATTTT. As protein: CASSGAGNQPQHF. The full variable domain, completed using reference TRBV2 and TRBJ1-5, is EPEVTQTPSHQVTQMGQEVILRCVPISNHLYFYWYRQILGQKVEFLVSFYNNEISEKSEIFDDQFSVERPDGSNFTLKIRSTKLEDSAMYFCASSGAGNQPQHFGDGTRLSIL.

The chain combines TRBV25-1 with TRBJ2-3; D unclear. V shed 8 bases and J shed 0 bases, with 9 bases lying between them. Germline loops: CDR1 MGHDK, CDR2 SYGVNS. This CDR3 is 13 amino acids long. CDR3 DNA sequence: TGTGCCAGCCTCGCGAGGAGCACAGATACGCAGTATTTT. Translating gives CASLARSTDTQYF.

The rearrangement uses TRBV6-1 and TRBJ2-1; 10 nucleotides line up with TRBD2. The CDR3 length is 19 residues. CDR1 MNHNS and CDR2 SASEGT come from the germline V gene. V was clipped by 3 bases and J by 7 bases; unmatched bases: 18. CDR3 amino acids: CASSDVAGTSAWGPNEQFF. In DNA form, the CDR3 reads TGTGCCAGCAGTGACGTCGCTGGGACTAGCGCTTGGGGTCCGAATGAGCAGTTCTTC.

The chain combines TRBV6-2 or TRBV6-3 with TRBJ2-1; 7 bases line up with TRBD1. The germline gives CDR1 MNHEY, CDR2 SVGEGT. The CDR3 extends over 13 amino acids. V dropped 2 bases and J dropped 9; count of bases not matched to a gene: 4. Written as DNA, the CDR3 is TGTGCCAGCAGTTACACAGGGGTGGGTGAGCAGTTCTTC. Protein sequence: CASSYTGVGEQFF.

This clone was observed a single time. At one boundary the junction diverges from the germline segment, which might be a read error. Here the CDR3 reads CASSYQETQYF. CDR3 bases: TGTGCCAGCAGTTACCAGGAGACCCAGTACTTC. This sequence joins TRBV6-5 and TRBJ2-5, with D uncertain. CDR1 MNHEY and CDR2 SVGAGI come from the germline V gene. The CDR3 sequence is 11 residues long.